Presented here are 23 T cell receptor beta chains from one specimen sequenced in a study of T cells after yellow fever vaccination. TCRdb ran MiXCR on the 5' RACE reads and lists one entry per CDR3 protein. The sample lists around 340,000 distinct CDR3 sequences; roughly 9.4% were seen once. The source material was PBMCs, sampled on the day of the first yellow fever vaccination. All receptors come from a man aged 18 to 29 who received the YFV17D yellow fever vaccine.

This clonotype was seen ten or more times. The CDR3 spells CASSPGGSGDAFF. In nucleotides, the CDR3 is TGTGCCAGCAGTCCAGGGGGCAGTGGGGATGCTTTCTTT. V and J are TRBV28 and TRBJ1-1, with 8 bases that match TRBD1. J lost 11 bases, V lost 5 bases, and 10 bases had no gene match. Looked up from germline, CDR1 is MDHEN and CDR2 is SYDVKM. The CDR3 sequence is 13 residues long. Variable domain in full (rest from reference TRBV28 and TRBJ1-1): DVKVTQSSRYLVKRTGEKVFLECVQDMDHENMFWYRQDPGLGLRLIYFSYDVKMKEKGDIPEGYSVSREKKERFSLILESASTNQTSMYLCASSPGGSGDAFFGQGTRLTVV.

The CDR3: CASSTPRGSYGYTF. DNA of the CDR3: TGTGCCAGCAGCACCCCGCGAGGGAGCTATGGCTACACCTTC. The chain couples TRBV5-5 to TRBJ1-2; D not certain. The CDR3 loop spans 14 amino acids. V was shortened by 4 bases and J by 4 bases, with 14 bases between the two germline ends. From germline, CDR1 is SGHKS and CDR2 YYEKEE (reference sequence).

This chain's CDR3 is CASSLAGAVSYEQYV. CDR3 DNA: TGTGCCAGCAGTTTGGCGGGGGCCGTATCCTACGAGCAGTACGTC. The rearrangement joins TRBV28 to TRBJ2-7, with D maybe TRBD2 (7 bases). Trimming shortened V by 3 bases and J by 1 base, and 13 bases separated the two germline ends. The germline gives CDR1 MDHEN, CDR2 SYDVKM. The CDR3 is 15 amino acids.

The chain uses TRBV5-6 and TRBJ1-1; the D gene is possibly TRBD1 (6 bases). Trimming cost V 1 base and J 11 bases, with 9 bases left between them. Per germline, CDR1 SGHDT and CDR2 YYEEEE. This CDR3 comprises 11 residues. The CDR3 DNA is TGTGCCAGCAGCTTGTGGGGGCTGGCTTTCTTT. It is translated as CASSLWGLAFF.

This clonotype was counted only a few times. The rearrangement links TRBV6-2 or TRBV6-3 to TRBJ2-7, with D tentatively TRBD1 (5 bases). Germline V gene sequence: CDR1 MNHEY, CDR2 SVGEGT. CDR3 length: 13 amino acids. The germline V and J ends were trimmed by 6 bases and 2 bases, with 11 bases remaining between them. In DNA, the CDR3 is TGTGCCAGCAGCCCTGTAGGGGCCTACGAGCAGTACTTC. It translates to CASSPVGAYEQYF.

About this clonotype: Its ends do not fully match the called genes, so a read error is possible. The chain is built from TRBV7-9 and TRBJ1-1; TRBD1 matches 7 bases. The CDR3 runs to 13 residues. The germline V gene encodes CDR1 SEHNR and CDR2 FQNEAQ (reference sequence). The CDR3 coding sequence is TGTGCCAGCAGCTTAAACACAGGGGCTTCACTATCCTTT. Translation gives CASSLNTGASLSF.

The CDR3 DNA reads as TGTGCCAGCGGGAAAGGGGGCACTGGGGCCAACGTCCTGACTTTC. The encoded protein is CASGKGGTGANVLTF. The chain is built from TRBV6-1 and TRBJ2-6; 7 positions agree with TRBD1. Germline lookup yields CDR1 MNHNS and CDR2 SASEGT. The CDR3 covers 15 residues. Unmatched junction bases numbered 6, after V lost 8 bases and J lost 2 bases.

This clonotype was detected a few times. This rearrangement joins TRBV11-2 to TRBJ1-1; 8 nucleotides align to TRBD1. The V gene's germline CDR1 is SGHAT and CDR2 FQNNGV. The CDR3 is 18 amino acids. Trimming at V came to 5 bases and at J to 0 bases, leaving 14 bases not matched to a gene. CDR3 loop: CASSQRSGTGHLNTEAFF. CDR3 DNA sequence: TGTGCCAGCAGCCAAAGGTCCGGGACAGGACATTTGAACACTGAAGCTTTCTTT. The whole variable domain, filled in from reference TRBV11-2 and TRBJ1-1, reads EAGVAQSPRYKIIEKRQSVAFWCNPISGHATLYWYQQILGQGPKLLIQFQNNGVVDDSQLPKDRFSAERLKGVDSTLKIQPAKLEDSAVYLCASSQRSGTGHLNTEAFFGQGTRLTVV.

Many counts were recorded for this clonotype. The CDR3 region has the DNA TGCAGTTCTTCCCCCCGGGGCTATGGCTACACCTTC. Amino acid sequence: CSSSPRGYGYTF. This chain joins TRBV20-1 and TRBJ1-2; D is unclear. V lost 8 bases to trimming and J lost 4 bases, with 14 bases between them. There are 12 residues in the CDR3. Per the germline V gene, CDR1 is DFQATT and CDR2 is SNEGSKA (reference sequence).

Only a few counts were recorded for this clonotype. The V call is TRBV28, the J call TRBJ2-1; D gene unclear. Trimming stripped 3 bases from V and 4 bases from J, with 7 bases between. CDR1 and CDR2 (germline): MDHEN, SYDVKM. The CDR3 contains 13 residues. CDR3 in amino acids: CASSFGDYNEQFF. CDR3 DNA sequence: TGTGCCAGCAGTTTTGGGGATTACAATGAGCAGTTCTTC.

This sequence joins TRBV20-1 and TRBJ2-3; TRBD2 might be the D (6 bases). The CDR3 covers 15 residues. The V end lost 4 bases, the J end lost 5 bases, and 19 bases lay between the germline ends. Germline values: CDR1 DFQATT, CDR2 SNEGSKA (reference sequence). The CDR3 region is CSATSLTGRGDTQYF. For the CDR3, the DNA is TGCAGTGCTACAAGTTTGACGGGGCGGGGAGATACGCAGTATTTT.

The chain has TRBV20-1 and TRBJ1-1; perhaps TRBD1 as D (6 bases). This CDR3 is 15 amino acids long. Trimming cost V 6 bases and J 1 base, with 18 bases left between them. Germline-derived CDR1 and CDR2 are DFQATT and SNEGSKA (reference sequence). CDR3 nucleotide sequence: TGCAGTGCCCAGGGGCGGGGGGGGAAGAACACTGAAGCTTTCTTT. This codes for CSAQGRGGKNTEAFF.

This clonotype was detected many times. The rearrangement joins TRBV2 to TRBJ2-1; D is unclear. The germline CDR1 and CDR2 sequences are SNHLY and FYNNEI. CDR3 size: 11 residues. Trimming cost V 5 bases and J 6 bases, with 5 bases left between them. DNA of the CDR3: TGTGCCAGCAGTTTTCCCAATGAGCAGTTCTTC. This codes for CASSFPNEQFF.

This clonotype was observed many times. The chain carries TRBV28 and TRBJ1-2, with D tentatively TRBD1 (6 bases). The CDR3 runs 14 residues. Per germline, CDR1 MDHEN and CDR2 SYDVKM. The ends were cut back, 5 bases at V and 6 bases at J, with 16 bases in the middle. The CDR3 DNA sequence: TGTGCCAGCAGTCCCGCAGGGGAACGGAATGGCTACACCTTC. As protein: CASSPAGERNGYTF.

V gene TRBV6-1 combines with J gene TRBJ2-4; D gene ambiguous. Trimming cost V 8 bases and J 0 bases, with 11 bases left between them. The CDR3 runs 14 residues. Germline V lookup: CDR1 MNHNS, CDR2 SASEGT. The CDR3 is CASGVTLAKNIQYF. The CDR3, as DNA: TGTGCCAGCGGCGTTACCTTAGCCAAAAACATTCAGTACTTC.

This clonotype was seen a few times. This rearrangement joins TRBV4-1 to TRBJ2-3; D call uncertain. Germline V gene data show CDR1 as MGHRA and CDR2 as YSYEKL. V gave up 1 base and J gave up 2 bases, with 22 bases separating them. The CDR3 is 19 residues long. The chain's CDR3 is CASSQGSFFPHSNTDTQYF. For the CDR3, the DNA is TGCGCCAGCAGCCAAGGGTCATTTTTTCCCCATTCGAACACAGATACGCAGTATTTT.

The CDR3 loop reads CASSLVRFSYEQYF. CDR3 bases: TGCGCCAGCAGCTTGGTCAGGTTCTCCTACGAGCAGTACTTC. This chain links TRBV5-1 with TRBJ2-7; no reliable D call. Trimming pared 0 bases from V and 0 bases from J, leaving 7 bases between. Germline V CDR1 and CDR2: SGHRS, YFSETQ. CDR3 size: 14 residues.

This chain connects TRBV6-5 to TRBJ1-1; possible D gene TRBD1, 5 bases. Trimming removed 4 bases at V and 8 bases at J, with 14 bases between. From germline, CDR1 is MNHEY and CDR2 SVGAGI. The CDR3 length is 13 residues. The CDR3 loop is CASSSGAGDEAFF. The CDR3 region has the DNA TGTGCCAGCAGTTCCGGCGCGGGGGACGAAGCTTTCTTT.

A remark on this clonotype: At one end the junction does not follow the germline gene, possibly because of a read error. This sequence joins TRBV7-7 and TRBJ2-6, with a weak D call TRBD2 (5 bases). The germline gives CDR1 SSHAT, CDR2 FNYEAQ (reference sequence). This CDR3 is 17 amino acids long. CDR3 bases: TGTGCTAGCAGCTTAGGAGCGGTAGGCTCTGGGGCCAACGTCCTGACTTTC. Its protein product is CASSLGAVGSGANVLTF.

The genes are TRBV2 and TRBJ2-1; D possibly corresponds to TRBD2 (7 bases). Germline CDR1 and CDR2: SNHLY and FYNNEI. V lost 10 bases to trimming and J lost 6 bases, with 19 bases between them. This CDR3 contains 14 residues. The CDR3 sequence: CAITYGGGLNEQFF. The CDR3 DNA sequence: TGTGCCATCACCTACGGCGGGGGCCTCAATGAGCAGTTCTTC.

This clonotype was seen only a few times. CDR3: CASSSPGGLTQHF. DNA of the CDR3: TGTGCCAGCAGTTCGCCCGGGGGCTTGACCCAGCATTTT. The rearrangement links TRBV6-5 to TRBJ1-5; the D gene is possibly TRBD1 (6 bases). Trimming removed 4 bases from V and 11 bases from J, with 15 bases in between. The CDR3 loop spans 13 amino acids. The germline CDR1 and CDR2 sequences are MNHEY and SVGAGI.

J is TRBJ2-3 and V is TRBV4-2, with D maybe TRBD2 (6 bases). Germline V gene sequence: CDR1 LGHNA, CDR2 YNFKEQ. This CDR3 spans 16 amino acids. V dropped 5 bases and J dropped 4 bases, with 19 bases sitting between them. The CDR3 nucleotides are TGTGCCAGCAGCGCATGGATGCGGGGCCCTCCAGATACGCAGTATTTT. Amino acids: CASSAWMRGPPDTQYF.

The chain's CDR3 is CASSFGQTSPLHF. DNA of the CDR3: TGTGCCAGCAGCTTCGGTCAGACTTCACCCCTCCACTTT. The V call is TRBV7-3, the J call TRBJ1-6; D not resolved. This CDR3 contains 13 residues. Trimming removed 3 bases from V and 9 bases from J, with 9 bases in between. The germline V gene encodes CDR1 SGHTA and CDR2 FQGTGA.